The T cell receptor beta chain under discussion was sequenced for a study of neurological immune-mediated disorders. Study findings and constraints: Repertoires from 18 of 34 multiple sclerosis patients grouped phylogenetically into a related-CDR3 cluster, suggesting a possible signature. Clinical features showed no association with the multiple sclerosis repertoire cluster, and MRI features showed none either.

This clonotype was seen a handful of times. Its antigen is as yet unknown. Trimming at V came to 5 bases and at J to 4 bases, leaving 6 bases not matched to a gene. CDR1 DFQATT and CDR2 SNEGSKA come from the germline V gene (reference sequence). The CDR3 length is 13 residues. MiXCR, applied by TCRdb to the 5' RACE reads, yields one record per CDR3 protein. The sample lists about 65,000 distinct CDR3 sequences; around 4% were seen once. From 2 million PBMCs stored at -80 C, the unsorted libraries were generated. Specimen: PBMCs. The V gene is TRBV20-1, the J gene TRBJ1-2; 8 positions match TRBD1. This TCR derives from a man in his forties or fifties with multiple sclerosis. The DNA of the CDR3 is TGCAGTGCTGTTACAGGGGGAGTCTATGGCTACACCTTC. Amino acid sequence: CSAVTGGVYGYTF.